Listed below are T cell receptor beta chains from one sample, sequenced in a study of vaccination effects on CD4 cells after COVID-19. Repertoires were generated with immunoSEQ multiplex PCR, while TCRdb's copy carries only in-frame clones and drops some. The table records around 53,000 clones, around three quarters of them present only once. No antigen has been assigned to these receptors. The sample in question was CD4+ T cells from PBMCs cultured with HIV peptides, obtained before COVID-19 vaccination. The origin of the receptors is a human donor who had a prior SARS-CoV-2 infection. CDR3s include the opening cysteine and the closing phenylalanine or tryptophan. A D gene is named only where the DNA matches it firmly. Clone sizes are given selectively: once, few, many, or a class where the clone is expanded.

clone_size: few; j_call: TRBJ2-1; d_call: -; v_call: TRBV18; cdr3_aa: CASSPRSGGLSEQFF; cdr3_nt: TGTGCCAGCTCACCAAGATCAGGGGGGTTGAGTGAGCAGTTCTTC
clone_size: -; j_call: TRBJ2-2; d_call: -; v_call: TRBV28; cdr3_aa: CASSLVRGGQTGELFF; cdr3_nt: TGTGCCAGCAGTTTGGTCCGAGGGGGTCAGACCGGGGAGCTGTTTTTT
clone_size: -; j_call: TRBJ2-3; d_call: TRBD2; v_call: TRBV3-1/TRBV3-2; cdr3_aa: CASSLRTSGHTDTQYF; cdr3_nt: TGTGCCAGCAGCCTTCGGACTAGCGGACACACAGATACGCAGTATTTT
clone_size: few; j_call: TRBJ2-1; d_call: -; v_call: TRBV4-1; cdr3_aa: CASSQDWEYDNEQFF; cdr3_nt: TGCGCCAGCAGCCAAGATTGGGAGTACGACAATGAGCAGTTCTTC
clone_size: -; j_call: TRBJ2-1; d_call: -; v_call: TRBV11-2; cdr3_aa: CASSHNIGSYNEQFF; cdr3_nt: TGTGCCAGCAGCCACAACATCGGGAGCTACAATGAGCAGTTCTTC
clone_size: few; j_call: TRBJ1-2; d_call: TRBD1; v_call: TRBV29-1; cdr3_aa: CSVVKNLQGAYGYTF; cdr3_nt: TGCAGCGTCGTTAAGAATCTGCAGGGGGCTTATGGCTACACCTTC
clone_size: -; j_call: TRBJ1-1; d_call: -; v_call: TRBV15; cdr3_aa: CATSRDLLGWRGTEAFF; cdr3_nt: TGTGCCACCAGCAGAGATCTTCTTGGGTGGAGGGGGACTGAAGCTTTCTTT
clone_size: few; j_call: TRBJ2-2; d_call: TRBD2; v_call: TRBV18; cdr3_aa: CASSQNSGKNTGELFF; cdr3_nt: TGTGCCAGCTCACAAAATAGCGGGAAAAACACCGGGGAGCTGTTTTTT
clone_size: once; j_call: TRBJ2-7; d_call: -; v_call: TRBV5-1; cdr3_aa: CASSSGTGVYEQYF; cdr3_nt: TGCGCCAGCAGCTCCGGGACTGGAGTCTACGAGCAGTACTTC
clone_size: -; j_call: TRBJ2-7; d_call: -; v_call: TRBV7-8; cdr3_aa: CASSLGYGRGYEQYF; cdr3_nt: TGTGCCAGCAGCTTAGGTTACGGAAGGGGGTACGAGCAGTACTTC
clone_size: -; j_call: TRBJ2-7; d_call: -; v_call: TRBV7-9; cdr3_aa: CASSLDPGDKQYF; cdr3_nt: TGTGCCAGCAGCTTAGATCCAGGGGATAAGCAGTACTTC
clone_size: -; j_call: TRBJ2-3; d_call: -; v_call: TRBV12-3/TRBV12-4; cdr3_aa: CASSSYRDSTQYF; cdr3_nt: TGTGCCAGCAGTTCATACCGGGACTCGACGCAGTATTTT
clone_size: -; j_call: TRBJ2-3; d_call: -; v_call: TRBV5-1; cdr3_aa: CASSSEGYTDTQYF; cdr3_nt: TGCGCCAGCAGCTCGGAAGGTTACACAGATACGCAGTATTTT
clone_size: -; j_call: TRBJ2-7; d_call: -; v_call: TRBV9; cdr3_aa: CASSVGGPDYEQYF; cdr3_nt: TGTGCCAGCAGCGTAGGCGGGCCAGACTACGAGCAGTACTTC
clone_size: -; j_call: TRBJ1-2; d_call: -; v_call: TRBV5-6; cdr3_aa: CASSPRYSGVGNYGYTF; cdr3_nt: TGTGCCAGCAGCCCTCGGTATTCGGGAGTCGGAAACTATGGCTACACCTTC
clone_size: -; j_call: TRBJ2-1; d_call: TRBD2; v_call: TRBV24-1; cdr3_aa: CATSDAIGEGLNEQFF; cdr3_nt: TGTGCCACCAGTGACGCTATTGGGGAGGGCCTAAATGAGCAGTTCTTC
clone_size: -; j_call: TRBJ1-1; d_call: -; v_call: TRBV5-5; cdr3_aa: CASSLVPGNTEAFF; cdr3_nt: TGTGCCAGCAGCTTGGTTCCAGGAAACACTGAAGCTTTCTTT
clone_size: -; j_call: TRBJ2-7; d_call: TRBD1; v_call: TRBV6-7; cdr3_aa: CASSYPRVWTGGVEQYF; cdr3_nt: TGTGCCAGCAGTTACCCGCGGGTGTGGACAGGGGGCGTCGAGCAGTACTTC